The 21 T cell receptor beta chains below all came from one sample that was sequenced in a study of blood T cells in healthy people across ages. Alongside a J-beta primer mix, a sample-barcoded 5' primer served in a second PCR lasting roughly 6 to 12 cycles. Via MiXCR, TCRdb re-called the 5' RACE reads, giving one row per CDR3 protein. The sample yields about 1,500,000 distinct CDR3 sequences, about 30% seen once. Sequencing was performed on blood. Receptor source: a woman aged 25 to 39 in good health.

The rearrangement uses TRBV5-1 and TRBJ2-3; 8 nucleotides align to TRBD2. Germline V CDR1 and CDR2: SGHRS, YFSETQ. The CDR3 runs 15 residues. J gave up 2 bases and V 4 bases, and 6 bases lay outside the gene matches. CDR3 bases: TGCGCCAGCAGCCATCAGCGGGGGCCCACAGATACGCAGTATTTT. Translation: CASSHQRGPTDTQYF. The complete variable domain, with remaining parts taken from reference TRBV5-1 and TRBJ2-3, reads KAGVTQTPRYLIKTRGQQVTLSCSPISGHRSVSWYQQTPGQGLQFLFEYFSETQRNKGNFPGRFSGRQFSNSRSEMNVSTLELGDSALYLCASSHQRGPTDTQYFGPGTRLTVL.

This clonotype has only a few counts. The chain is built from TRBV7-9 and TRBJ2-1, with TRBD2 matching over 9 bases. After removal of 4 bases from V and 8 bases from J, the junction contained 15 bases not matched to a gene. Looked up from germline, CDR1 is SEHNR and CDR2 is FQNEAQ (reference sequence). The CDR3 covers 17 residues. The CDR3 DNA reads as TGTGCCAGCAGCTCCCTCCGAGGGGCGGGAGGGCCTGATGAGCAGTTCTTC. Translation gives CASSSLRGAGGPDEQFF.

In this sample, this clonotype turned up a few times. The rearrangement links TRBV4-1 to TRBJ1-2, with 8 nucleotides matching TRBD1. Looked up from germline, CDR1 is MGHRA and CDR2 is YSYEKL. With V trimmed by 0 bases and J by 8 bases, 8 bases remained unmatched. The CDR3 runs to 15 residues. CDR3 sequence (DNA): TGCGCCAGCAGCCAAGATGAAGGCAGGGGGCAGGGCTACACCTTC. Protein product: CASSQDEGRGQGYTF.

This clonotype turned up a few times. The V and J genes are TRBV29-1 and TRBJ2-3; 7 bases are shared with TRBD2. Per germline, CDR1 SQVTM and CDR2 ANQGSEA. V was clipped by 5 bases and J by 0 bases; unmatched bases: 2. There are 13 residues in the CDR3. CDR3 nucleotides: TGCAGCGTTACTAGCGCGAGCACAGATACGCAGTATTTT. It specifies CSVTSASTDTQYF.

This clonotype turned up a few times. The V and J genes are TRBV6-2 or TRBV6-3 and TRBJ2-1; maybe TRBD2 (6 bases). The CDR3 is 14 residues long. Germline V gene lookup returns CDR1 MNHEY and CDR2 SVGEGT. V lost 7 bases, J lost 0 bases, and 10 bases lay in between. The CDR3 coding sequence is TGTGCCAGCAAACCTAGCGACTCCTACAATGAGCAGTTCTTC. Translating gives CASKPSDSYNEQFF.

This clonotype was picked up a small number of times. V gene TRBV4-1 combines with J gene TRBJ1-2, with 8 positions matching TRBD1. The junction had 13 bases not matched to a gene; V was cut back by 2 bases and J by 8 bases. The CDR3 is made up of 16 amino acids. Per the germline V gene, CDR1 is MGHRA and CDR2 is YSYEKL. CDR3 loop: CASSQSDRGRLEGYTF. The CDR3, as DNA: TGCGCCAGCAGCCAATCAGACAGGGGTCGGCTGGAGGGCTACACCTTC.

The chain combines TRBV5-5 with TRBJ2-5; D is ambiguous. This CDR3 region has 12 residues. Per germline, CDR1 SGHKS and CDR2 YYEKEE (reference sequence). The V end lost 5 bases, the J end lost 5 bases, and 10 bases lay between the germline ends. In DNA, the CDR3 is TGTGCCAGCAGTCAATGGTCCGAGACCCAGTACTTC. Encoded protein: CASSQWSETQYF.

This clonotype appeared a few times. The rearrangement links TRBV10-3 to TRBJ2-3; D remains ambiguous. Germline loops: CDR1 ENHRY, CDR2 SYGVKD. The CDR3 totals 14 residues. V was pared by 0 bases and J by 1 base, with 5 bases between. CDR3 nucleotide sequence: TGTGCCATCAGTGAGTCGAGTCGCACAGATACGCAGTATTTT. Translation gives CAISESSRTDTQYF.

This clonotype appeared many times. The chain carries TRBV20-1 and TRBJ2-7, with 7 positions matching TRBD1. V shed 5 bases, J shed 2 bases, and the junction held 9 bases outside the gene matches. The CDR3 length is 14 residues. Germline CDR1 is DFQATT and CDR2 is SNEGSKA (reference sequence). CDR3 sequence reads: CSAAEGAGPYEQYF. DNA of the CDR3: TGCAGTGCTGCCGAGGGGGCGGGTCCCTACGAGCAGTACTTC.

This clonotype has a single count. J is TRBJ1-3 and V is TRBV29-1; 8 nucleotides align to TRBD1. V was pared by 7 bases and J by 1 base, with 6 bases of the junction left unmatched. CDR1 SQVTM and CDR2 ANQGSEA come from the germline V gene. This CDR3 comprises 14 residues. CDR3 residues: CSGGTGESGNTIYF. DNA for the CDR3: TGCAGCGGGGGGACAGGAGAGTCTGGAAACACCATATATTTT.

The rearrangement uses TRBV9 and TRBJ2-7; D perhaps matches TRBD1 (6 bases). There are 15 residues in the CDR3. V lost 4 bases to trimming and J lost 2 bases, with 16 bases between them. CDR1 and CDR2 from the germline V gene are SGDLS and YYNGEE. CDR3 nucleotides: TGTGCCAGCAGCACACGGGACACCGCCCCCTACGAGCAGTACTTC. Residues: CASSTRDTAPYEQYF.

In this sample, this clonotype turned up many times. The CDR3 is CASSLATSGNTNEQFF. Here the CDR3 DNA reads TGTGCCAGCAGCTTAGCGACTAGCGGGAACACCAATGAGCAGTTCTTC. V and J are TRBV7-9 and TRBJ2-1; TRBD2 matches 11 bases. Germline values: CDR1 SEHNR, CDR2 FQNEAQ (reference sequence). The CDR3 length is 16 residues. V lost 0 bases, J lost 6 bases, and 4 bases stayed unmatched.

In its sample, this clonotype was seen a few times. This chain joins TRBV5-1 and TRBJ1-2, with 9 bases that match TRBD1. CDR3 size: 13 residues. V lost 3 bases and J lost 8; bases outside the gene matches: 5. Looked up from germline, CDR1 is SGHRS and CDR2 is YFSETQ. The CDR3 spells CASSWGTGNGYTF. CDR3 DNA sequence: TGCGCCAGCAGCTGGGGGACAGGGAACGGCTACACCTTC.

In its sample, this clonotype was seen a few times. V is TRBV30 and J is TRBJ1-1, with TRBD1 as a possible D gene (5 bases). Trimming removed 8 bases at V and 2 bases at J, with 18 bases between. Germline V lookup: CDR1 GTSNPN, CDR2 SVGIG (reference sequence). CDR3 length: 14 amino acids. The CDR3 DNA reads as TGTGCCGAGGGGAGTGGTCCTCTCAACACTGAAGCTTTCTTT. Amino acids: CAEGSGPLNTEAFF.

This clonotype was detected ten times or more. The rearrangement joins TRBV20-1 to TRBJ2-7, with D uncertain. Germline loops: CDR1 DFQATT, CDR2 SNEGSKA (reference sequence). V was cut by 1 base and J by 0 bases, with 7 bases left in between. The CDR3 has 13 amino acids. The CDR3 region has the DNA TGCAGTGCTAGAGTATACACCTCCTACGAGCAGTACTTC. Amino acids: CSARVYTSYEQYF.

Of note for this clonotype: This may arise from a read error, as a much more abundant clone is one base away. V is TRBV5-1 and J is TRBJ2-5; 9 bases map to TRBD1. V was clipped by 7 bases and J by 11 bases; unmatched bases: 3. The CDR3 contains 10 residues. Germline assignment: CDR1 SGHRS and CDR2 YFSETQ. The CDR3 DNA reads as TGCGCCAGCGGGACAGGGCAGCAGTACTTC. Its translation is CASGTGQQYF.

The chain is built from TRBV11-1 and TRBJ2-3, with TRBD1 matching over 7 bases. Germline assignment: CDR1 SGHAT and CDR2 FQDESV (reference sequence). V was clipped by 4 bases and J by 4 bases; unmatched bases: 11. There are 16 residues in the CDR3. The CDR3 region has the DNA TGTGCCAGCAGCTCGAGGGACAGCTGGGATTCAGATACGCAGTATTTT. Protein product: CASSSRDSWDSDTQYF.

This clonotype was found many times. The V and J genes are TRBV5-1 and TRBJ2-4; D gene uncertain. The V end lost 7 bases, the J end lost 3 bases, and 8 bases lay between the germline ends. The CDR3 covers 12 residues. Germline V gene sequence: CDR1 SGHRS, CDR2 YFSETQ. CDR3 coding DNA: TGCGCCAGCTCCGGCAGCAAAAACATTCAGTACTTC. Translated: CASSGSKNIQYF.

The chain has TRBV2 and TRBJ1-6; 7 bases are a match to TRBD1. Germline V gene lookup returns CDR1 SNHLY and CDR2 FYNNEI. The J segment lost 8 bases and the V segment lost 3 bases, leaving 4 bases of the junction unmatched. The CDR3 has 14 amino acids. The CDR3 loop is CASSDDRVYSPLHF. For the CDR3, the DNA is TGTGCCAGCAGTGACGACAGGGTTTATTCACCCCTCCACTTT. Full variable domain (missing parts from reference TRBV2 and TRBJ1-6): EPEVTQTPSHQVTQMGQEVILRCVPISNHLYFYWYRQILGQKVEFLVSFYNNEISEKSEIFDDQFSVERPDGSNFTLKIRSTKLEDSAMYFCASSDDRVYSPLHFGNGTRLTVT.

This rearrangement joins TRBV5-1 to TRBJ2-7; 13 bases fit TRBD2. The CDR3 sequence is 16 residues long. After removal of 0 bases from V and 4 bases from J, the junction contained 4 bases not matched to a gene. The germline V gene has CDR1 SGHRS and CDR2 YFSETQ. This CDR3 reads CASSLVTSGGGYEQYF. In nucleotides, the CDR3 is TGCGCCAGCAGCTTGGTAACTAGCGGGGGGGGGTACGAGCAGTACTTC.

The CDR3, as DNA: TGCGCCAGCAGTGCCCAGGGGGGCTATGGCTACACCTTC. Its protein product is CASSAQGGYGYTF. This chain uses TRBV10-2 with TRBJ1-2; 7 bases are a match to TRBD1. V was clipped by 4 bases and J by 4 bases; unmatched bases: 3. CDR1 WSHSY and CDR2 SAAADI come from the germline V gene. This CDR3 comprises 13 residues.